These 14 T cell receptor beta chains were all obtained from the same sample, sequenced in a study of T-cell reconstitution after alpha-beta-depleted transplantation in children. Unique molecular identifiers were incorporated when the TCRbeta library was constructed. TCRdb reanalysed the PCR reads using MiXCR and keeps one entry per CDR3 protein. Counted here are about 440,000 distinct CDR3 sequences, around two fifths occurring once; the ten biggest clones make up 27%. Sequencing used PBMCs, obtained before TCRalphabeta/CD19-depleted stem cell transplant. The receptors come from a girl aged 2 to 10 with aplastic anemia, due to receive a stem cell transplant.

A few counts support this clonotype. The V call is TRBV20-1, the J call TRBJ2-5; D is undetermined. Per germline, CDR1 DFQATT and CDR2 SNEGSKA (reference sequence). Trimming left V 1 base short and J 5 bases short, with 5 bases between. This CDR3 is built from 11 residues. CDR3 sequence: CSARGSETQYF. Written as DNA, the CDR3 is TGCAGTGCTAGAGGGAGTGAGACCCAGTACTTC.

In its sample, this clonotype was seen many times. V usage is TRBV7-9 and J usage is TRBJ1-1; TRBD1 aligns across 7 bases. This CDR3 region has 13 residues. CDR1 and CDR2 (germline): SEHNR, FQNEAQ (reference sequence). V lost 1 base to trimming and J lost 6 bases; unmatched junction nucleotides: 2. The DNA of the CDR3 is TGTGCCAGCAGCTTAGGCAGGGGGGCTGAAGCTTTCTTT. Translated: CASSLGRGAEAFF.

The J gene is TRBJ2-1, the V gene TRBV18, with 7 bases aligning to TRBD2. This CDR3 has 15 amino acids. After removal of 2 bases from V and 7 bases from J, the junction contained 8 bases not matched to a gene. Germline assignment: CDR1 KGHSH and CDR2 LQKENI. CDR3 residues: CASSPRLAEANEQFF. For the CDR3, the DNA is TGTGCCAGCTCACCAAGGCTAGCGGAAGCAAATGAGCAGTTCTTC.

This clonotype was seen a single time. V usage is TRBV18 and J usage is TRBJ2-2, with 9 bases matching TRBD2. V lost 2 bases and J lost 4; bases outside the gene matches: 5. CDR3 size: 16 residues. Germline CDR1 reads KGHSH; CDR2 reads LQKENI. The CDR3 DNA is TGTGCCAGCTCACCAAACCTAGCGGGACGCACCGGGGAGCTGTTTTTT. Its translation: CASSPNLAGRTGELFF.

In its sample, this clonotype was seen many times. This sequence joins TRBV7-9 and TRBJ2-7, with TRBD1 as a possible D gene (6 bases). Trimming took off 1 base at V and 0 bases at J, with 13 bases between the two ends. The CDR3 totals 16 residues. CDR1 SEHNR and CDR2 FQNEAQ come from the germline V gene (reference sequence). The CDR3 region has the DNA TGTGCCAGCAGCTTAGAGTGGGGGCTGAGCTCCTACGAGCAGTACTTC. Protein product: CASSLEWGLSSYEQYF.

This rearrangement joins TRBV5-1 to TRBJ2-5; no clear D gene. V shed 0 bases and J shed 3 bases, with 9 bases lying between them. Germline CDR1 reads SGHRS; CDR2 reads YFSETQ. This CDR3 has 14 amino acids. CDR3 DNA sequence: TGCGCCAGCAGCTTGGCCGACCCCAAAGAGACCCAGTACTTC. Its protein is CASSLADPKETQYF. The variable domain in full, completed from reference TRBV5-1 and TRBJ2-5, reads KAGVTQTPRYLIKTRGQQVTLSCSPISGHRSVSWYQQTPGQGLQFLFEYFSETQRNKGNFPGRFSGRQFSNSRSEMNVSTLELGDSALYLCASSLADPKETQYFGPGTRLLVL.

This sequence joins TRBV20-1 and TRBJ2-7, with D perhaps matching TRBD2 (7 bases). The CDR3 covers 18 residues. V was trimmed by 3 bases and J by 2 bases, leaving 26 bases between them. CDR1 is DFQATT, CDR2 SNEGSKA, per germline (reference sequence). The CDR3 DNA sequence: TGCAGTGCTAGGGAAACGAGACCCGCGGGGGCGAACCCCTACGAGCAGTACTTC. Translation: CSARETRPAGANPYEQYF.

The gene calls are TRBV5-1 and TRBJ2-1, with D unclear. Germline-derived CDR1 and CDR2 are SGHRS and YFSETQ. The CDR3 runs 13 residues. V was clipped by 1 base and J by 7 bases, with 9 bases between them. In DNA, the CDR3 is TGCGCCAGCAGCTTGCTTCCCGGAAATGAGCAGTTCTTC. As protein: CASSLLPGNEQFF.

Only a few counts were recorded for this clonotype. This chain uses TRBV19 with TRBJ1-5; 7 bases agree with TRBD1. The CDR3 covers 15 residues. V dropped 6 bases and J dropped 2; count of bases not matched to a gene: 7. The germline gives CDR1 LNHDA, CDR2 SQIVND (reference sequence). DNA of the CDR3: TGTGCCAGTAGGACCTGGACAGGACGCAATCAGCCCCAGCATTTT. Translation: CASRTWTGRNQPQHF.

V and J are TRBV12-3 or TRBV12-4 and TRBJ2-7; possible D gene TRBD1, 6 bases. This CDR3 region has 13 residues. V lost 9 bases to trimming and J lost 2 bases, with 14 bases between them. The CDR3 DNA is TGTGCCAGTGTCCGGGACAAACCCTACGAGCAGTACTTC. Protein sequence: CASVRDKPYEQYF.

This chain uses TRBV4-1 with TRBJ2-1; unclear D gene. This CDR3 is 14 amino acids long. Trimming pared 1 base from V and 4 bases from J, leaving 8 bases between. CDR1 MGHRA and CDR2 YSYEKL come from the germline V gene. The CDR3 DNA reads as TGCGCCAGCAGCCAAGTAGGTCATTACAATGAGCAGTTCTTC. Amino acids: CASSQVGHYNEQFF.

CDR3 loop: CSARDGTSGPKSSYNEQFF. CDR3 coding DNA: TGCAGTGCTAGAGACGGGACTAGCGGGCCAAAAAGCTCCTACAATGAGCAGTTCTTC. This sequence joins TRBV20-1 and TRBJ2-1, with 12 nucleotides matching TRBD2. V was pared by 0 bases and J by 0 bases, with 9 bases of the junction left unmatched. The germline CDR1 and CDR2 sequences are DFQATT and SNEGSKA (reference sequence). CDR3 length equals 19 residues.

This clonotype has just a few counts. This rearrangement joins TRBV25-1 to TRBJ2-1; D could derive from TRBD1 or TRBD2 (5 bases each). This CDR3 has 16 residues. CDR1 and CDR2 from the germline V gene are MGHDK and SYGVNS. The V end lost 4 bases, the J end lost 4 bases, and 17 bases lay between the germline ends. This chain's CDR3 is CASSGGRGRGYNEQFF. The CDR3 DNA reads TGTGCCAGCAGTGGGGGACGGGGAAGAGGGTACAATGAGCAGTTCTTC.

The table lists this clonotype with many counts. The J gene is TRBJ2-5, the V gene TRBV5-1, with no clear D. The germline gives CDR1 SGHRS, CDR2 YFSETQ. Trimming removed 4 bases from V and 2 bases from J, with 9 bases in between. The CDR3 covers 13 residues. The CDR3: CASSVRSQETQYF. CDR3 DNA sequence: TGCGCCAGCAGCGTTCGATCACAAGAGACCCAGTACTTC.